Listed below are T cell receptor beta chains from one sample, sequenced in a study of blood T cell repertoires in COVID-19. Measured with immunoSEQ multiplex PCR; TCRdb has only the in-frame clones, and not every one. The top ten hold around 1.9% of the sample, which has about 310,000 clones, 85% seen once. The specimen sequenced was PBMCs or T cells enriched from blood (not recorded which). The receptor source for this set is a woman aged 25 to 39 who had been exposed to COVID-19. Each CDR3 is given with its conserved first and last residue. The D gene is left open where the match is weak. The size of a clone is reported for some rows only, either as once, few or many, or as a class for expanded clones.

>-|TRBJ1-5|TRBV19|-
CASSIAGAQPQHF
TGTGCCAGTAGTATAGCAGGGGCTCAGCCCCAGCATTTT
>-|TRBJ2-7|TRBV10-3|-
CAISDKGGGRYEQYF
TGTGCCATCAGTGATAAAGGGGGGGGTCGCTACGAGCAGTACTTC
>-|TRBJ1-2|TRBV27|-
CASSLSQGGSYGYTF
TGTGCCAGCAGTTTATCACAGGGTGGTAGCTATGGCTACACCTTC
>-|TRBJ2-5|TRBV24-1|TRBD2
CATSALTLAGVETQYF
TGTGCCACCAGTGCGCTGACCCTAGCGGGAGTTGAGACCCAGTACTTC
>-|TRBJ1-1|TRBV28|-
CASRFADRNTEAFF
TGTGCCAGCAGATTCGCGGACAGGAACACTGAAGCTTTCTTT
>-|TRBJ2-1|TRBV15|TRBD1
CATSRGGQGENEQFF
TGTGCCACCAGCAGAGGGGGACAGGGGGAGAATGAGCAGTTCTTC
>-|TRBJ2-7|TRBV7-2|-
CASSVTRISYEQYF
TGTGCCAGCAGCGTGACAAGGATCTCCTACGAGCAGTACTTC
>-|TRBJ2-2|TRBV24-1|-
CATSLQGNTGELFF
TGTGCCACCAGCCTACAGGGGAACACCGGGGAGCTGTTTTTT
>-|TRBJ1-2|TRBV7-2|TRBD1
CATGTGVGQNYGYTF
TGTGCCACAGGGACAGGGGTTGGGCAAAACTATGGCTACACCTTC
>-|TRBJ1-2|TRBV27|-
CASSRSQGNYGYTF
TGTGCCAGCAGTCGGTCGCAGGGGAACTATGGCTACACCTTC
>-|TRBJ1-2|TRBV14|-
CASSRLQGFLDGYTF
TGTGCCAGCAGCCGCCTACAGGGCTTCTTGGATGGCTACACCTTC
>-|TRBJ2-7|TRBV7-3|-
CASSLGDNYEQYF
TGTGCCAGCAGCTTGGGGGACAACTACGAGCAGTACTTC
>-|TRBJ1-1|TRBV7-2|TRBD1
CASSSTGYNTEAFF
TGTGCCAGCAGCTCGACAGGGTATAACACTGAAGCTTTCTTT
>-|TRBJ1-5|TRBV7-8|-
CASSLARQSNQPQHF
TGTGCCAGCAGCTTAGCCCGACAGAGCAATCAGCCCCAGCATTTT
>-|TRBJ1-5|TRBV21-1|-
CASSARGEHWPQHF
TGTGCCAGCAGCGCCAGGGGTGAGCATTGGCCCCAGCATTTT
>-|TRBJ2-5|TRBV6-5|-
CASSLGQTSQETQYF
TGTGCCAGCAGCCTCGGACAGACCTCACAAGAGACCCAGTACTTC
>-|TRBJ2-5|TRBV20-1|TRBD2
CSARGTSGRALETQYF
TGCAGTGCTCGTGGGACTAGCGGGAGGGCCTTAGAGACCCAGTACTTC
>few|TRBJ1-4|TRBV19|-
CASKVWTRTVGKLFF
TGTGCCAGTAAAGTTTGGACTAGGACAGTTGGAAAACTGTTTTTT
>-|TRBJ1-1|TRBV21-1|-
CASTRGRQNTEAFF
TGTGCCAGCACCAGAGGGCGGCAGAACACTGAAGCTTTCTTT
>-|TRBJ2-1|TRBV6-2/TRBV6-3|TRBD2
CASSYDERLAGTSSYNEQFF
TGTGCCAGCAGTTACGACGAACGACTAGCGGGAACGAGCTCCTACAATGAGCAGTTCTTC
>-|TRBJ2-2|TRBV5-1|-
CASSPESEGELFF
TGCGCCAGCAGCCCGGAGAGTGAGGGGGAGCTGTTTTTT
>-|TRBJ2-2|TRBV19|-
CASSNPGAGELFF
TGTGCCAGTAGTAACCCCGGAGCCGGGGAGCTGTTTTTT
>-|TRBJ1-3|TRBV19|TRBD1
CASRGQGNGNTIYF
TGTGCCAGCAGGGGACAGGGGAATGGAAACACCATATATTTT
>-|TRBJ1-3|TRBV5-4|TRBD1
CASSPDRSSGNTIYF
TGTGCCAGCAGCCCGGACAGGAGCTCTGGAAACACCATATATTTT
>-|TRBJ2-7|TRBV29-1|TRBD1
CSVEDQKVSPGQGSLEQYF
TGCAGCGTTGAAGATCAGAAGGTATCCCCGGGACAGGGTTCCCTCGAGCAGTACTTC
>-|TRBJ2-3|TRBV7-9|-
CASSLAKGLATDTQYF
TGTGCCAGCAGCTTAGCTAAGGGACTCGCCACAGATACGCAGTATTTT
>-|TRBJ2-1|TRBV7-3|TRBD2
CASSSRGNEQFF
TGTGCCAGCAGCTCGCGGGGGAATGAGCAGTTCTTC
>-|TRBJ2-3|TRBV27|-
CASRVPTSTDTQYF
TGTGCCAGCAGAGTTCCTACCAGCACAGATACGCAGTATTTT
>few|TRBJ1-4|TRBV7-9|-
CASSLETVRNEKLFF
TGTGCCAGCAGCTTAGAGACAGTAAGAAATGAAAAACTGTTTTTT
>-|TRBJ2-1|TRBV28|-
CASIQGSLYNEQFF
TGTGCCAGCATCCAGGGATCGCTCTACAATGAGCAGTTCTTC
>-|TRBJ1-2|TRBV30|-
CAWSVRVTMGYTF
TGTGCCTGGAGTGTCAGGGTAACTATGGGCTACACCTTC
>few|TRBJ2-2|TRBV2|TRBD1
CASSDKGQATGELFF
TGTGCCAGCAGTGATAAGGGACAGGCAACCGGGGAGCTGTTTTTT
>-|TRBJ2-3|TRBV27|TRBD1
CASSYRGTDTQYF
TGTGCCAGCAGTTACAGGGGAACAGATACGCAGTATTTT
>-|TRBJ1-4|TRBV19|-
CASSIQGQNEKLFF
TGTGCCAGTAGTATACAGGGCCAGAATGAAAAACTGTTTTTT
>few|TRBJ1-5|TRBV6-5|TRBD1
CATARQGEGNQPQHF
TGTGCCACAGCAAGACAGGGGGAAGGCAATCAGCCCCAGCATTTT
>-|TRBJ1-2|TRBV19|-
CASSAGLEYGYTF
TGTGCCAGTAGTGCAGGGCTAGAATATGGCTACACCTTC
>-|TRBJ2-7|TRBV18|TRBD1
CASSPPGQGRSEQYF
TGTGCCAGCTCACCCCCCGGACAGGGGCGCTCCGAGCAGTACTTC
>once|TRBJ1-1|TRBV15|TRBD1
CATSRGDRAGTEAFF
TGTGCCACCAGCAGAGGGGACAGGGCTGGGACTGAAGCTTTCTTT
>-|TRBJ1-1|TRBV7-3|TRBD1
CASSPGQGNTEAFF
TGTGCCAGCAGCCCGGGACAGGGGAACACTGAAGCTTTCTTT
>-|TRBJ2-7|TRBV19|TRBD1
CASSMRTGPYEQYF
TGTGCCAGTAGTATGAGGACAGGGCCCTACGAGCAGTACTTC
>-|TRBJ1-1|TRBV6-2/TRBV6-3|TRBD1
CASSYYRGSYGTEAFF
TGTGCCAGCAGCTACTACAGGGGATCTTACGGCACTGAAGCTTTCTTT
>-|TRBJ2-1|TRBV5-1|TRBD2
CASSPRTLAGGEQFF
TGCGCCAGCAGCCCACGGACGCTAGCGGGAGGTGAGCAGTTCTTC
>-|TRBJ1-2|TRBV5-5|-
CASSLGSRGTHGYTF
TGTGCCAGCAGCTTGGGGAGCAGGGGAACTCATGGCTACACCTTC
>-|TRBJ2-5|TRBV19|-
CASSNKGSLLRPQETQYF
TGTGCCAGTAGCAATAAGGGGTCTCTGTTGCGGCCCCAAGAGACCCAGTACTTC
>-|TRBJ1-4|TRBV7-6|-
CASSYGPTGRPTNEKLFF
TGTGCCAGCAGCTATGGACCCACAGGTCGCCCAACTAATGAAAAACTGTTTTTT
>-|TRBJ1-2|TRBV28|TRBD1
CASTDRNYGYTF
TGTGCCAGCACGGACAGGAACTATGGCTACACCTTC
>-|TRBJ2-7|TRBV6-1|-
CASSEDISYEQYF
TGTGCCAGCAGTGAAGACATATCCTACGAGCAGTACTTC